The 26 T cell receptor beta chains below were found in one sample sequenced in a study of neurological immune-mediated disorders. TCRdb called the 5' RACE reads again in MiXCR, with one record for every CDR3 protein. This sample yields tens of thousands of distinct CDR3 sequences, of which 4% to 6% are seen a single time; less than 7.5% belongs to the top ten. The sample was PBMCs. The origin of the receptors is a man aged 18 to 29 with multiple sclerosis.

V is TRBV20-1 and J is TRBJ2-1, with D perhaps TRBD2 (6 bases). Germline CDR1 DFQATT, CDR2 SNEGSKA (reference sequence). CDR3 length: 13 residues. V dropped 3 bases and J dropped 8 bases, with 14 bases sitting between them. The chain's CDR3 is CSASTGRLDEQFF. The CDR3 DNA reads TGCAGTGCTAGCACTGGGAGGCTCGATGAGCAGTTCTTC.

Ten or more counts support this clonotype. The chain links TRBV5-5 to TRBJ2-7; 12 nucleotides line up with TRBD2. V shed 4 bases, J shed 2 bases, and the junction held 7 bases outside the gene matches. Looked up from germline, CDR1 is SGHKS and CDR2 is YYEKEE (reference sequence). The CDR3 has 16 residues. CDR3 DNA: TGTGCCAGCAGCCCCCCCCTAGCGGGGGGGCCCTACGAGCAGTACTTC. This gives the protein CASSPPLAGGPYEQYF.

With regard to this clonotype: A junction end diverges from the germline sequence, so it may reflect a read error. The J gene is TRBJ1-5, the V gene TRBV5-5, with D perhaps TRBD1 (5 bases). Germline V gene lookup returns CDR1 SGHKS and CDR2 YYEKEE (reference sequence). This CDR3 comprises 15 residues. CDR3 DNA sequence: TGTGCCAGCAGCTTGTGGGACGCCAAGAATCAGCCCCAGAATTTT. This codes for CASSLWDAKNQPQNF.

This clonotype was observed at least ten times. The chain employs TRBV12-3 or TRBV12-4 and TRBJ1-5; a possible D gene is TRBD1 (5 bases). This CDR3 spans 12 amino acids. V was cut by 4 bases and J by 7 bases, with 8 bases left in between. CDR3 DNA sequence: TGTGCCAGCAGTTGGGGCGGCCAGCCCCAGCATTTT. Translating gives CASSWGGQPQHF.

At least ten counts were recorded for this clonotype. This chain connects TRBV9 to TRBJ2-1; tentatively, D is TRBD2 (5 bases). The CDR3 has 14 amino acids. Germline assignment: CDR1 SGDLS and CDR2 YYNGEE. With 4 bases removed from V and 9 bases from J, the gap between germline ends came to 17 bases. CDR3 bases: TGTGCCAGCAGCACCCGGACTGGTTATCGTGAGCAGTTCTTC. Translating it yields CASSTRTGYREQFF. Drawing the rest from reference TRBV9 and TRBJ2-1, the complete variable domain is DSGVTQTPKHLITATGQRVTLRCSPRSGDLSVYWYQQSLDQGLQFLIQYYNGEERAKGNILERFSAQQFPDLHSELNLSSLELGDSALYFCASSTRTGYREQFFGPGTRLTVL.

This clonotype occurred many times. The V call is TRBV7-8, the J call TRBJ1-4; D call uncertain. V shed 2 bases and J shed 3 bases, with 16 bases lying between them. The germline V gene encodes CDR1 SGHVS and CDR2 FQNEAQ. The CDR3 is made up of 17 amino acids. CDR3 in DNA: TGTGCCAGCAGCTTATGGGGAGGCCGCGCGGCTAATGAAAAACTGTTTTTT. This codes for CASSLWGGRAANEKLFF. The full variable domain, its missing parts supplied by reference TRBV7-8 and TRBJ1-4, is GAGVSQSPRYKVAKRGQDVALRCDPISGHVSLFWYQQALGQGPEFLTYFQNEAQLDKSGLPSDRFFAERPEGSVSTLKIQRTQQEDSAVYLCASSLWGGRAANEKLFFGSGTQLSVL.

The chain recombines TRBV20-1 with TRBJ1-2; D gene ambiguous. Trimming took off 5 bases at V and 4 bases at J, with 11 bases between the two ends. The CDR3 consists of 12 residues. Per germline, CDR1 DFQATT and CDR2 SNEGSKA (reference sequence). The CDR3 DNA reads TGCAGTGCTCCGGAAGGGCCCTATGGCTACACCTTC. Protein sequence: CSAPEGPYGYTF.

In this sample, this clonotype turned up many times. The chain links TRBV5-1 to TRBJ1-6, with 9 bases matching TRBD1. Trimming removed 3 bases from V and 8 bases from J; junction bases left unmatched: 9. The CDR3 extends over 16 amino acids. Germline values: CDR1 SGHRS, CDR2 YFSETQ. CDR3 sequence: CASSSSPDRGDSPLHF. The CDR3 DNA reads as TGCGCCAGCAGCTCATCACCTGACAGGGGGGATTCACCCCTCCACTTT.

In its sample, this clonotype was seen many times. The rearrangement joins TRBV7-3 to TRBJ2-4; the D gene is possibly TRBD1 (6 bases). The CDR3 spans 14 residues. CDR1 and CDR2 (germline): SGHTA, FQGTGA. V was cut by 5 bases and J by 5 bases, with 13 bases left in between. The CDR3: CASSPTGNQNIQYF. The CDR3 DNA is TGTGCCAGCAGCCCCACAGGGAACCAAAACATTCAGTACTTC.

In this sample, this clonotype turned up many times. V and J are TRBV6-2 or TRBV6-3 and TRBJ1-1; TRBD1 might be the D (6 bases). Germline V gene data show CDR1 as MNHEY and CDR2 as SVGEGT. This CDR3 is built from 13 residues. With 7 bases removed from V and 7 bases from J, the gap between germline ends came to 16 bases. The CDR3 protein is CASNRQDRDEAFF. In DNA form, the CDR3 reads TGTGCCAGCAACCGACAGGATCGAGATGAAGCTTTCTTT.

This clonotype has ten or more counts. The chain couples TRBV20-1 to TRBJ2-7, with 9 positions matching TRBD1. Trimming cost V 3 bases and J 3 bases; bases outside gene matches: 0. The CDR3 covers 12 residues. Germline V gene lookup returns CDR1 DFQATT and CDR2 SNEGSKA (reference sequence). CDR3 protein: CSARTGGYEQYF. The CDR3 nucleotides are TGCAGTGCTAGGACAGGGGGCTACGAGCAGTACTTC.

In its sample, this clonotype was seen many times. This chain joins TRBV28 and TRBJ1-5; 8 bases are shared with TRBD1. The CDR3 spans 15 residues. Germline CDR1 reads MDHEN; CDR2 reads SYDVKM. J was trimmed by 2 bases and V by 8 bases; bases with no gene match: 8. The CDR3 loop is CASSTPQGGNQPQHF. As DNA, the CDR3 is TGTGCCAGCTCTACCCCACAGGGGGGCAATCAGCCCCAGCATTTT.

The V gene is TRBV18, the J gene TRBJ1-1, with D hard to call. The germline V and J ends were trimmed by 3 bases and 5 bases, with 10 bases remaining between them. The CDR3 spans 13 residues. CDR1 is KGHSH and CDR2 is LQKENI in the germline V gene. CDR3 in DNA: TGTGCCAGCTCACCGGACGTAAGGACTGAAGCTTTCTTT. Translated: CASSPDVRTEAFF.

This clonotype occurred a few times. Compared with germline, one end of the junction differs, possibly owing to a read error. The genes are TRBV20-1 and TRBJ1-3; D remains ambiguous. The CDR3 sequence is 13 residues long. Germline CDR1 is DFQATT and CDR2 is SNEGSKA (reference sequence). The CDR3 sequence: CSARLSSGKTIYF. CDR3 DNA sequence: TGCAGTGCTAGGTTGTCGTCTGGAAAAACCATATATTTT.

This clonotype came up many times. The V and J genes are TRBV4-3 and TRBJ2-2, with TRBD2 identical over 7 bases. The CDR3 loop spans 14 amino acids. The germline CDR1 and CDR2 sequences are LGHNA and YSLEER. V lost 0 bases and J lost 7; bases outside the gene matches: 2. CDR3 nucleotide sequence: TGCGCCAGCAGCCAAGAACGGGGGGACGGGGAGCTGTTTTTT. This codes for CASSQERGDGELFF.

This clonotype came up many times. The chain uses TRBV5-1 and TRBJ2-3; D is tentatively TRBD1 or TRBD2 (5 bases each). Trimming removed 4 bases at V and 6 bases at J, with 15 bases between. This CDR3 has 14 residues. Looked up from germline, CDR1 is SGHRS and CDR2 is YFSETQ. The CDR3 loop is CASSGDALGDTQYF. The CDR3 DNA is TGCGCCAGCAGCGGGGACGCCCTGGGGGATACGCAGTATTTT.

This clonotype was recorded at least ten times. The V and J genes are TRBV27 and TRBJ2-7; 9 positions agree with TRBD1. Germline loops: CDR1 MNHEY, CDR2 SMNVEV (reference sequence). The CDR3 runs 15 residues. V lost 2 bases and J lost 6; bases outside the gene matches: 8. The CDR3 nucleotides read TGTGCCAGCAGTTTAGTTTGGGACAGGGCGGGCGAGCAGTACTTC. Amino acid sequence: CASSLVWDRAGEQYF.

This clonotype was detected only a few times. A single base separates this from a much larger clone, so it may be a read error. The rearrangement links TRBV29-1 to TRBJ2-4; D is unclear. Germline V gene sequence: CDR1 SQVTM, CDR2 ANQGSEA. The V and J ends lost 7 bases and 6 bases respectively, with 10 bases between them. CDR3 length: 11 amino acids. CDR3 sequence (DNA): TGCAGCGCAAGAAACGGAAACATTCAGTACTTC. This gives the protein CSARNGNIQYF.

This clonotype was recorded many times. The rearrangement joins TRBV7-6 to TRBJ2-2; D is uncertain. CDR1 SGHVS and CDR2 FNYEAQ come from the germline V gene. This CDR3 comprises 16 residues. V lost 1 base, J lost 0 bases, and 9 bases lay in between. The chain's CDR3 is CASSLVAGANTGELFF. The CDR3 bases are TGTGCCAGCAGCTTAGTGGCTGGGGCGAACACCGGGGAGCTGTTTTTT.

A note on this clonotype: A much larger clone lies a single base off, so this may be a read error. This sequence joins TRBV29-1 and TRBJ1-1; D is ambiguous. CDR3 length equals 12 residues. Germline V gene sequence: CDR1 SQVTM, CDR2 ANQGSEA. CDR3 coding DNA: TGCAGCGTTCGCCAACCGAACACTGAAGCTTTATTT. The encoded protein is CSVRQPNTEALF.

This clonotype was detected many times. The chain links TRBV20-1 to TRBJ2-7; tentative D call: TRBD1 (6 bases). Germline values: CDR1 DFQATT, CDR2 SNEGSKA (reference sequence). V was trimmed by 3 bases and J by 1 base, leaving 16 bases between them. This CDR3 spans 15 amino acids. The CDR3 spells CSASPESGASYEQYF. CDR3 DNA: TGCAGTGCTAGTCCCGAGTCAGGGGCATCCTACGAGCAGTACTTC.

This clonotype was found many times. The rearrangement uses TRBV5-1 and TRBJ2-1; TRBD2 matches 8 bases. V shed 1 base and J 3 bases; nucleotides not matched to a gene: 3. Germline assignment: CDR1 SGHRS and CDR2 YFSETQ. This CDR3 has 15 amino acids. For the CDR3, the DNA is TGCGCCAGCAGCTTGAGTCTAGCGGGCTACAATGAGCAGTTCTTC. Protein: CASSLSLAGYNEQFF.

This clonotype was counted ten times or more. The chain is built from TRBV5-1 and TRBJ1-2, with D uncertain. The CDR3 totals 14 residues. The V end lost 1 base, the J end lost 0 bases, and 7 bases lay between the germline ends. Germline CDR1 reads SGHRS; CDR2 reads YFSETQ. The CDR3 region has the DNA TGCGCCAGCAGCTTGAATACCGCTAACTATGGCTACACCTTC. Protein: CASSLNTANYGYTF. Full variable domain (remainder filled in from reference TRBV5-1 and TRBJ1-2): KAGVTQTPRYLIKTRGQQVTLSCSPISGHRSVSWYQQTPGQGLQFLFEYFSETQRNKGNFPGRFSGRQFSNSRSEMNVSTLELGDSALYLCASSLNTANYGYTFGSGTRLTVV.

This clonotype was detected ten times or more. V usage is TRBV5-5 and J usage is TRBJ1-1; no firm D call. The CDR3 has 14 amino acids. V lost 7 bases to trimming and J lost 1 base, with 14 bases between them. The germline CDR1 and CDR2 sequences are SGHKS and YYEKEE (reference sequence). This CDR3 reads CASERTVGNTEAFF. CDR3 nucleotides: TGTGCCAGCGAACGCACAGTCGGGAACACTGAAGCTTTCTTT. The whole variable domain, filled in from reference TRBV5-5 and TRBJ1-1, reads DAGVTQSPTHLIKTRGQQVTLRCSPISGHKSVSWYQQVLGQGPQFIFQYYEKEERGRGNFPDRFSARQFPNYSSELNVNALLLGDSALYLCASERTVGNTEAFFGQGTRLTVV.

Many counts were recorded for this clonotype. The chain employs TRBV4-2 and TRBJ2-5; 11 positions match TRBD2. Trimming took 3 bases from V and 4 from J; bases not matched to a gene: 4. CDR3 length: 15 amino acids. Germline V gene sequence: CDR1 LGHNA, CDR2 YNFKEQ. CDR3 DNA: TGTGCCAGCAGCCATAGCGGGAGGGCCCGAGAGACCCAGTACTTC. Protein: CASSHSGRARETQYF.

This clonotype was found many times. The chain is built from TRBV20-1 and TRBJ1-6; TRBD1 agrees at 8 bases. The CDR3 sequence is 20 residues long. The junction had 19 bases not matched to a gene; V was cut back by 5 bases and J by 1 base. Germline CDR1 reads DFQATT; CDR2 reads SNEGSKA (reference sequence). CDR3 region: CSAPRAPQTGVTSYNSPLHF. The CDR3 DNA follows: TGCAGTGCTCCCCGCGCCCCGCAGACAGGGGTTACGTCCTATAATTCACCCCTCCACTTT.